The entry that follows covers one T cell receptor (beta chain) sequence. What it recognizes is unknown. This specimen comes from a study of Ad26.COV2.S vaccination and SARS-CoV-2 variants. Study-level results: Vaccinated individuals (as opposed to placebo recipients) had higher spike-specific TCR breadth. It was reported that spike-specific CD8+ and CD4+ T cell responses were substantially broad after vaccination.

The CDR3 has 15 residues. CDR1 MNHEY and CDR2 SVGAGI come from the germline V gene. Trimming pared 0 bases from V and 8 bases from J, leaving 14 bases between. Treatment of the sample: approximately 18 received Ad26.COV2.S at low or high dose, single or two shots; about 5 received placebo; per-sample allocation not given. Specimen acquisition occurred on day 63 following the initial vaccine or placebo injection. An adult donor aged 18-55 years was enrolled in Boston. Only in-frame clones appear in the TCRdb table, and some are missing; sequencing was by immunoSEQ multiplex PCR. The table records roughly 240,000 clones, around 89% of them present only once.

This chain joins TRBV6-5 and TRBJ1-5; tentatively, D is TRBD1 (6 bases). This TCR came from a person between 18 and 59 years old who received the Ad26.COV2.S COVID-19 vaccine or a placebo. Sequenced material: peripheral blood, taken in a trial of Ad26.COV2.S vaccine versus placebo. CDR3 protein: CASSYSGGRREPQHF. CDR3 nucleotide sequence: TGTGCCAGCAGTTACTCGGGGGGGCGCAGAGAGCCCCAGCATTTT.